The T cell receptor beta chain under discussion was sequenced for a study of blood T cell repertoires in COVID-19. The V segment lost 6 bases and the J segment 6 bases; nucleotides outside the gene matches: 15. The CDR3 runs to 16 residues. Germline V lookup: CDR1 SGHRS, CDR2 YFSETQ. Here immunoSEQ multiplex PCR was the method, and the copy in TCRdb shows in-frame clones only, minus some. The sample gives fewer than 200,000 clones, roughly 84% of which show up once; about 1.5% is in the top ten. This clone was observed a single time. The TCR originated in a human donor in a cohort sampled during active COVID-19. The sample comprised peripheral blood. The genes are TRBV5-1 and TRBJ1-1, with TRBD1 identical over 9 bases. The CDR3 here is CASTSKFTTGGSEAFF. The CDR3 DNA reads TGCGCCAGCACCTCAAAATTCACGACAGGGGGATCTGAAGCTTTCTTT. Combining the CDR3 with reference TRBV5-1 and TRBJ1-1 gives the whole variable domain KAGVTQTPRYLIKTRGQQVTLSCSPISGHRSVSWYQQTPGQGLQFLFEYFSETQRNKGNFPGRFSGRQFSNSRSEMNVSTLELGDSALYLCASTSKFTTGGSEAFFGQGTRLTVV.